This T cell receptor (beta chain) was obtained from a study of technical replicates of blood from a few donors. V lost 7 bases and J 7 bases, leaving 17 bases between the germline ends. Looked up from germline, CDR1 is MNHNS and CDR2 is SASEGT. This CDR3 is 13 amino acids long. Repertoires were generated with immunoSEQ multiplex PCR, while TCRdb's copy carries only in-frame clones and drops some. Seen here are approximately 87,000 clones, 91% observed once, and the top ten hold about 0.4%. The chain recombines TRBV6-1 with TRBJ2-7, with D perhaps TRBD1 (6 bases). The material sequenced was T cells isolated from PBMCs. The origin of this receptor is a human donor in good health. Some clones in this sample may be carry-over from other donors' samples. CDR3 in amino acids: CASTRDKGLEQYF. The CDR3 DNA follows: TGTGCCAGCACCAGGGACAAGGGTTTAGAGCAGTACTTC.